The 18 T cell receptor beta chains listed next were all sequenced from one sample in a study of blood T cells in healthy people across ages. Sample-barcoded 5' priming and a J-beta primer mix drove a second PCR of roughly 6 to 12 cycles. Via MiXCR, TCRdb re-called the 5' RACE reads, giving one row per CDR3 protein. The data show some 930,000 distinct CDR3 sequences, under 35% seen once. This same sample was also part of a study on T cells of mothers and their children.

Source material: blood. The receptor set was obtained from a woman between 40 and 55 years old in good health.

The rearrangement joins TRBV29-1 to TRBJ2-1, with unresolved D. This CDR3 is 14 amino acids long. Germline values: CDR1 SQVTM, CDR2 ANQGSEA. Trimming left V 5 bases short and J 0 bases short, with 11 bases between. CDR3 sequence reads: CSVQFSTSYNEQFF. CDR3 DNA: TGCAGCGTTCAATTTAGCACCTCCTACAATGAGCAGTTCTTC.

The chain has TRBV7-6 and TRBJ2-5; D call uncertain. This CDR3 is 14 amino acids long. Trimming removed 5 bases from V and 5 bases from J, with 15 bases in between. The germline V gene encodes CDR1 SGHVS and CDR2 FNYEAQ. For the CDR3, the DNA is TGTGCCAGCAGCCCCTCCCAAAGGGTCGAGACCCAGTACTTC. Protein: CASSPSQRVETQYF.

The chain has TRBV18 and TRBJ2-5; 8 bases agree with TRBD1. CDR1 KGHSH and CDR2 LQKENI come from the germline V gene. The CDR3 is 14 residues long. Losses at the gene ends were 5 bases for V and 5 bases for J; bases not matched to a gene: 7. CDR3 nucleotide sequence: TGTGCCAGCTCAACGACAGGGGCTGGGGAGACCCAGTACTTC. It yields the protein CASSTTGAGETQYF.

This clonotype was recorded many times. This rearrangement joins TRBV29-1 to TRBJ1-2, with D possibly matching TRBD1 (6 bases). Germline values: CDR1 SQVTM, CDR2 ANQGSEA. The V end lost 4 bases, the J end lost 2 bases, and 11 bases lay between the germline ends. This CDR3 is 13 amino acids long. CDR3 DNA sequence: TGCAGCGTTGCCAACAGGGCGAACTATGGCTACACCTTC. Translated, it gives CSVANRANYGYTF.

This chain uses TRBV20-1 with TRBJ2-3; TRBD1 might be the D (6 bases). CDR3 size: 15 residues. Trimming took off 6 bases at V and 8 bases at J, with 24 bases between the two ends. The germline gives CDR1 DFQATT, CDR2 SNEGSKA (reference sequence). The CDR3: CSARSLQGWAGTQYF. In nucleotides, the CDR3 is TGCAGTGCCCGTTCCCTACAGGGATGGGCAGGTACGCAGTATTTT.

This clonotype was observed a handful of times. The rearrangement uses TRBV28 and TRBJ1-2; 7 bases fit TRBD1. The junction had 9 bases not matched to a gene; V was cut back by 6 bases and J by 2 bases. The CDR3 runs 15 residues. The germline CDR1 and CDR2 sequences are MDHEN and SYDVKM. Here the CDR3 reads CASRPPTGRNYGYTF. The DNA of the CDR3 is TGTGCCAGCAGGCCACCGACAGGGAGGAACTATGGCTACACCTTC.

This rearrangement joins TRBV5-1 to TRBJ1-1; D might be TRBD1 (6 bases). There are 16 residues in the CDR3. V gave up 3 bases and J gave up 1 base, with 16 bases separating them. Germline assignment: CDR1 SGHRS and CDR2 YFSETQ. CDR3 loop: CASSYYSQGKNTEAFF. DNA of the CDR3: TGCGCCAGCAGCTATTACTCACAGGGAAAGAACACTGAAGCTTTCTTT.

Only a few counts were recorded for this clonotype. The V gene is TRBV27, the J gene TRBJ2-1; 9 bases are shared with TRBD1. In germline, CDR1 is MNHEY, CDR2 SMNVEV (reference sequence). The J segment lost 9 bases and the V segment lost 8 bases, leaving 14 bases of the junction unmatched. This CDR3 has 15 residues. The CDR3 nucleotides are TGTGCCAGCTGGCGCGCCGGGACAGGGTCAGGTGAGCAGTTCTTC. Its protein is CASWRAGTGSGEQFF.

The chain combines TRBV20-1 with TRBJ1-2, with D tentatively TRBD1 (6 bases). The CDR3 length is 15 residues. Trimming stripped 2 bases from V and 2 bases from J, with 15 bases between. Germline V CDR1 and CDR2: DFQATT, SNEGSKA (reference sequence). This CDR3 is CSARSSQGKNYGYTF. The CDR3, as DNA: TGCAGTGCTAGATCCTCGCAGGGGAAAAACTATGGCTACACCTTC.

The table lists this clonotype with a few counts. A junction boundary mismatches the germline segment, possibly from a read error. The V call is TRBV27, the J call TRBJ1-4; 7 bases agree with TRBD1. From germline, CDR1 is MNHEY and CDR2 SMNVEV (reference sequence). The CDR3 has 16 residues. This chain's CDR3 is CVSSRGPGQYNEKLFF. The DNA of the CDR3 is TGTGTCAGCAGTCGGGGCCCGGGACAGTATAATGAAAAACTGTTTTTT.

This clonotype appeared a few times. This chain joins TRBV24-1 and TRBJ1-2; D remains ambiguous. This CDR3 spans 12 amino acids. Germline V gene data show CDR1 as KGHDR and CDR2 as SFDVKD. Trimming pared 9 bases from V and 5 bases from J, leaving 12 bases between. CDR3 in DNA: TGTGCCACCTCGGACGGGCGATATGGCTACACCTTC. Its protein product is CATSDGRYGYTF.

This clonotype was picked up many times. The rearrangement uses TRBV20-1 and TRBJ2-1; 11 bases map to TRBD2. V trimming: 0 bases; J trimming: 1 base; junction bases outside the gene matches: 5. The CDR3 contains 17 residues. The germline CDR1 and CDR2 sequences are DFQATT and SNEGSKA (reference sequence). In DNA form, the CDR3 reads TGCAGTGCTAGAGATAGCGGGGGGGCCGGTTCCTACAATGAGCAGTTCTTC. Translation: CSARDSGGAGSYNEQFF.

J is TRBJ1-2 and V is TRBV27; tentatively, D is TRBD1 (6 bases). Germline V lookup: CDR1 MNHEY, CDR2 SMNVEV (reference sequence). CDR3 length: 14 residues. V lost 6 bases and J lost 2, with 13 bases in between. The CDR3 loop is CASRALQGNYGYTF. The CDR3 DNA is TGTGCCAGCAGGGCATTGCAGGGGAACTATGGCTACACCTTC.

This clonotype was seen at least ten times. This rearrangement joins TRBV27 to TRBJ2-7; D remains ambiguous. Trimming shortened V by 4 bases and J by 3 bases, and 10 bases separated the two germline ends. The CDR3 is 13 residues long. Per germline, CDR1 MNHEY and CDR2 SMNVEV (reference sequence). The DNA of the CDR3 is TGTGCCAGCAGTTACAGTCCAGACTACGAGCAGTACTTC. This gives the protein CASSYSPDYEQYF.

This clonotype showed up many times. V usage is TRBV15 and J usage is TRBJ1-3; TRBD1 matches 9 bases. Germline assignment: CDR1 LNHNV and CDR2 YYDKDF (reference sequence). The J segment lost 0 bases and the V segment lost 5 bases, leaving 8 bases of the junction unmatched. The CDR3 is 17 residues long. CDR3 DNA: TGTGCCACCAGCCTAAGGGACAGGGCCTTCTCTGGAAACACCATATATTTT. Translation: CATSLRDRAFSGNTIYF.

Of note for this clonotype: The junction shows a germline mismatch at one end, possibly a read error. The rearrangement uses TRBV12-3 or TRBV12-4 and TRBJ2-3; 13 bases fit TRBD2. This CDR3 has 18 amino acids. CDR3 bases: TGTACCAGCAGTTTAGAATGGGGACTAGCGGGGAACACAGATACGCAGTATTTT. It codes for CTSSLEWGLAGNTDTQYF.

This clonotype was counted between two and nine times. The chain has TRBV3-1 and TRBJ2-1; tentative D call: TRBD1 (6 bases). Germline V CDR1 and CDR2: LGHDT, YNNKEL (reference sequence). The CDR3 runs 14 residues. V was shortened by 4 bases and J by 8 bases, with 15 bases between the two germline ends. CDR3 nucleotide sequence: TGTGCCAGCAGCCGAGGTGGCAGGGGACATGAGCAGTTCTTC. As protein: CASSRGGRGHEQFF.

This clonotype was recorded at least ten times. V is TRBV4-2 and J is TRBJ1-2; 9 nucleotides match TRBD1. The V and J ends lost 3 bases and 4 bases, in that order; junction bases with no gene match: 9. In germline, CDR1 is LGHNA, CDR2 YNFKEQ. CDR3 length: 16 amino acids. CDR3 in DNA: TGTGCCAGCAGCCATGTGGGGGGACAGGGCTCCTATGGCTACACCTTC. It specifies CASSHVGGQGSYGYTF.